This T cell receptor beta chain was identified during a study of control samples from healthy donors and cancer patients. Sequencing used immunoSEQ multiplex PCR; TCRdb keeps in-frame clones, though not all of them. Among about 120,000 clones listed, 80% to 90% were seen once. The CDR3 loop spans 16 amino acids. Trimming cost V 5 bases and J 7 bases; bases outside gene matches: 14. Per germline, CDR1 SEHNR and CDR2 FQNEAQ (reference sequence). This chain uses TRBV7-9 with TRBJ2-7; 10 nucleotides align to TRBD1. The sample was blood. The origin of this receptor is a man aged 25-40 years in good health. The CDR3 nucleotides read TGTGCCAGCAGCGATTTAACCGGGACAGGGGCGAGTGAGCAGTACTTC. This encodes CASSDLTGTGASEQYF.